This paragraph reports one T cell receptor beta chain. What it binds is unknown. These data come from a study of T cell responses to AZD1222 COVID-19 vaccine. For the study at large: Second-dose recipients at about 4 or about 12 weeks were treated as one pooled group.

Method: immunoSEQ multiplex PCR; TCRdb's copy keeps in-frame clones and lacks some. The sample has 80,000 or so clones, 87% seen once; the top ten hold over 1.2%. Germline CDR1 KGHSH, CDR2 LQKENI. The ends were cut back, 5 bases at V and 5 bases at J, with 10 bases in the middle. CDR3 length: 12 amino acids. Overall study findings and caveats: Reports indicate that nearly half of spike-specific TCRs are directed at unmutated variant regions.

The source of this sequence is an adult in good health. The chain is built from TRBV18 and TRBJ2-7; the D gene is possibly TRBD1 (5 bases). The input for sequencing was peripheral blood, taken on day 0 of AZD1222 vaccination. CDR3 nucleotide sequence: TGTGCCAGCTCAAACCTCAGGGACGAGCAGTACTTC. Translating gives CASSNLRDEQYF.